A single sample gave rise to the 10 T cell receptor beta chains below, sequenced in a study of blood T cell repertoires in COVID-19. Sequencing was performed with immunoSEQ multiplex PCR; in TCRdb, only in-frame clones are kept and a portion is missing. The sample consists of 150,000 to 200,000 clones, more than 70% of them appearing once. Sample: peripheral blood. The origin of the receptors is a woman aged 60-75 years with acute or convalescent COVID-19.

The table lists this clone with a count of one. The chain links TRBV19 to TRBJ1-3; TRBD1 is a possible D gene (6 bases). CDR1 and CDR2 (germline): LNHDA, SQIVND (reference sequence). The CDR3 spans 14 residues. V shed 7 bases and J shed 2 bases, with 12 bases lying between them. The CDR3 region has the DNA TGTGCCAGTAATTCACAGGGAGCTGGAAACACCATATATTTT. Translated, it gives CASNSQGAGNTIYF. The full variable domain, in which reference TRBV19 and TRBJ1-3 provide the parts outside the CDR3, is DGGITQSPKYLFRKEGQNVTLSCEQNLNHDAMYWYRQDPGQGLRLIYYSQIVNDFQKGDIAEGYSVSREKKESFPLTVTSAQKNPTAFYLCASNSQGAGNTIYFGEGSWLTVV.

DNA of the CDR3: TGCAGCGTCTGGACAGGGGACGGCTACACCTTC. This gives the protein CSVWTGDGYTF. The chain is built from TRBV29-1 and TRBJ1-2; 9 nucleotides match TRBD1. In germline, CDR1 is SQVTM, CDR2 ANQGSEA. After removal of 6 bases from V and 8 bases from J, the junction contained 4 bases not matched to a gene. The CDR3 extends over 11 amino acids.

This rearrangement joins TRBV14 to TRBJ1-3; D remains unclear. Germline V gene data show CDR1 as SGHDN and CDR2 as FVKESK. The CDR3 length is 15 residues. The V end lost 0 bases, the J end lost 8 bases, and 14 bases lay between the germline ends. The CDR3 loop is CASSQDDEKRDTIYF. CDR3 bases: TGTGCCAGCAGCCAAGATGACGAGAAGAGGGACACCATATATTTT.

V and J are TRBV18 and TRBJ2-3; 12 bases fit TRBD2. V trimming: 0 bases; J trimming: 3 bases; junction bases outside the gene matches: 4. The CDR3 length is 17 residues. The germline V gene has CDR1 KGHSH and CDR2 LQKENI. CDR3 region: CASSPPFLAGGTDTQYF. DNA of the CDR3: TGTGCCAGCTCACCACCGTTTCTAGCGGGAGGGACAGATACGCAGTATTTT.

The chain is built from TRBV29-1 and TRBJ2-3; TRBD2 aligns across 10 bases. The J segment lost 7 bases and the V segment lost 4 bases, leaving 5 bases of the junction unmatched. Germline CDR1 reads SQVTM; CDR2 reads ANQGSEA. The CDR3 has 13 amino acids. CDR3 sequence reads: CSVGTSGRYTQYF. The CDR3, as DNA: TGCAGCGTTGGGACTAGCGGACGGTATACGCAGTATTTT.

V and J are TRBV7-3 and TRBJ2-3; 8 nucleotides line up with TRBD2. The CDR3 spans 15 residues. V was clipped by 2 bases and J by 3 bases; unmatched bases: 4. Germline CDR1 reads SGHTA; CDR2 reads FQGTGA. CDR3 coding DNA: TGTGCCAGCAGCTTAGGACTAGCCTTTACAGATACGCAGTATTTT. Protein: CASSLGLAFTDTQYF.

The CDR3 DNA is TGTGCCAGCCGCCCGACAGGGTTATACAATGAGCAGTTCTTC. Translation gives CASRPTGLYNEQFF. The J gene is TRBJ2-1, the V gene TRBV25-1, with TRBD1 matching 7 bases. Germline V gene data show CDR1 as MGHDK and CDR2 as SYGVNS. The CDR3 covers 14 residues. Trimming removed 8 bases from V and 4 bases from J; junction bases left unmatched: 8.

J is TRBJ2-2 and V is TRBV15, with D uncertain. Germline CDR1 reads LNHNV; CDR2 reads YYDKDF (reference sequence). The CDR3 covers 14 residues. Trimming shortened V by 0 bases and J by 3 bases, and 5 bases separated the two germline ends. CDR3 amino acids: CATSRDLDTGELFF. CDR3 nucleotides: TGTGCCACCAGCAGAGATTTAGACACCGGGGAGCTGTTTTTT.

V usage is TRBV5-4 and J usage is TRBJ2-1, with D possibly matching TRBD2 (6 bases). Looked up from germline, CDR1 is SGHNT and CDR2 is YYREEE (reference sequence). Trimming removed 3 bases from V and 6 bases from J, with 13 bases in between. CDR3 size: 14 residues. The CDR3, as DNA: TGTGCCAGCAGCTCCCGGGACTCAACCAATGAGCAGTTCTTC. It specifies CASSSRDSTNEQFF. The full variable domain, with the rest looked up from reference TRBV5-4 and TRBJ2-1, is ETGVTQSPTHLIKTRGQQVTLRCSSQSGHNTVSWYQQALGQGPQFIFQYYREEENGRGNFPPRFSGLQFPNYSSELNVNALELDDSALYLCASSSRDSTNEQFFGPGTRLTVL.

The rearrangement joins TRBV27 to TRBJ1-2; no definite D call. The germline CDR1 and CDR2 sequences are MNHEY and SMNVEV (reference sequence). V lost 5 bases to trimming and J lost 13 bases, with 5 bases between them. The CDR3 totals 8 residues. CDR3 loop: CASSPRTF. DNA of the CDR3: TGTGCCAGCAGTCCCCGCACCTTC.